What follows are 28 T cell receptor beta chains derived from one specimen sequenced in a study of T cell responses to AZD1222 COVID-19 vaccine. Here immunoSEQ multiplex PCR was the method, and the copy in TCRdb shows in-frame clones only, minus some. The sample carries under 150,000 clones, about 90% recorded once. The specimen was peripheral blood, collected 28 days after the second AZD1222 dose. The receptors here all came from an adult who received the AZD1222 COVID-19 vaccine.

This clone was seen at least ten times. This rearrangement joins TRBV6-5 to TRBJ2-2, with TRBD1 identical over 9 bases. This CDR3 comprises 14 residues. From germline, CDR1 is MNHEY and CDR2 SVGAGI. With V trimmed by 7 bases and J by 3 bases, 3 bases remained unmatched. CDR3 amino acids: CASKGQGDTGELFF. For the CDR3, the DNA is TGTGCCAGCAAGGGACAGGGAGACACCGGGGAGCTGTTTTTT.

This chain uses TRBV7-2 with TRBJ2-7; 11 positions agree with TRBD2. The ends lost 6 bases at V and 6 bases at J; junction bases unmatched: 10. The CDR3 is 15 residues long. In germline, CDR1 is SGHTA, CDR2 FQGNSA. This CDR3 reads CASSYLAGGEFEQYF. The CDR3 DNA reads TGTGCCAGCAGTTATCTAGCGGGAGGAGAATTCGAGCAGTACTTC.

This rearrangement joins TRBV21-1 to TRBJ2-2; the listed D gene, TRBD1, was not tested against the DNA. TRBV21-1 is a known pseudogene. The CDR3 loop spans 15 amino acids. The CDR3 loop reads CASSNGTGDTGELFF. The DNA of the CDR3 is TGTGCCAGCAGCAATGGGACAGGGGACACCGGGGAGCTGTTTTTT.

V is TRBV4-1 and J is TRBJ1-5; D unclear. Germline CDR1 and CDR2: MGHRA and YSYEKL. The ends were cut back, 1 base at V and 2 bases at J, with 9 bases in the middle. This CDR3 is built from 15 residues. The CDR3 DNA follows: TGCGCCAGCAGCCAAGGGAAATTGGGCAATCAGCCCCAGCATTTT. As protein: CASSQGKLGNQPQHF.

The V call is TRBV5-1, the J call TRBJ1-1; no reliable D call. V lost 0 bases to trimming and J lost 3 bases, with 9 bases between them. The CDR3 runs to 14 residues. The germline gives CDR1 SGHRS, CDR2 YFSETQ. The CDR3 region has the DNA TGCGCCAGCAGCTTGGCCAACGGCTACACTGAAGCTTTCTTT. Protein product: CASSLANGYTEAFF.

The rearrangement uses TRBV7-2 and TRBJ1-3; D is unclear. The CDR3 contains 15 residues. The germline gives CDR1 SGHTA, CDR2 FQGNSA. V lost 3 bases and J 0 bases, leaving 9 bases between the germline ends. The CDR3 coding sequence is TGTGCCAGCAGCTTCGGGCCATTCTCTGGAAACACCATATATTTT. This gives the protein CASSFGPFSGNTIYF.

DNA of the CDR3: TGTGCCAGTAGTATAAAGGACAGGGGGCTCTATGGCTACACCTTC. Protein sequence: CASSIKDRGLYGYTF. This chain uses TRBV19 with TRBJ1-2, with TRBD1 matching 11 bases. CDR1 is LNHDA, CDR2 SQIVND, per germline (reference sequence). CDR3 length: 15 residues. Trimming removed 2 bases from V and 4 bases from J; junction bases left unmatched: 3.

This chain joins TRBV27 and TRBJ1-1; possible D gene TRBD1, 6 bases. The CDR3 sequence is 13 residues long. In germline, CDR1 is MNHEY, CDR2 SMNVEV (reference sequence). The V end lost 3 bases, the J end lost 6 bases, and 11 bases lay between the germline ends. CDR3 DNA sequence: TGTGCCAGCAGTTTCCAGGGGTACCCTGAAGCTTTCTTT. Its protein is CASSFQGYPEAFF.

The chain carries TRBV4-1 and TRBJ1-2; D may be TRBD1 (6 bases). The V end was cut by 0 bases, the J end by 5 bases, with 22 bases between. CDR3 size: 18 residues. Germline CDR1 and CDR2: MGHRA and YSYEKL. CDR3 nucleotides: TGCGCCAGCAGCCAAGAAGGCGTCAGGGGCGCCGGATGGTATGGCTACACCTTC. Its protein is CASSQEGVRGAGWYGYTF.

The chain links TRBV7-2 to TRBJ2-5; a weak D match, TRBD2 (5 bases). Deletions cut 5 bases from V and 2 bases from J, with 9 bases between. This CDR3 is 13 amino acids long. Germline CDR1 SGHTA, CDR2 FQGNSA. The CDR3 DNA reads TGTGCCAGCAGCCGAGGGAGACAAGAGACCCAGTACTTC. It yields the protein CASSRGRQETQYF.

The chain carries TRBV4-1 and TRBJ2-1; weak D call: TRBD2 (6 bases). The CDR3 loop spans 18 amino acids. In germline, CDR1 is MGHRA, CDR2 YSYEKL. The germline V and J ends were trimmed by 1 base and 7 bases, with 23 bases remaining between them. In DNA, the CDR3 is TGCGCCAGCAGCCAAGGAGGTTCTCGGGAGAGGGTTGGGAATGAGCAGTTCTTC. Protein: CASSQGGSRERVGNEQFF.

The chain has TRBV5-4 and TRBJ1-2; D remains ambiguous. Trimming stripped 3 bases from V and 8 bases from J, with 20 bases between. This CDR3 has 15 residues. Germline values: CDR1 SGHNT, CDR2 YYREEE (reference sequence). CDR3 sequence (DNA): TGTGCCAGCAGCTCCCAGCGGCTGAGAGGAGGGGGCTACACCTTC. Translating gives CASSSQRLRGGGYTF. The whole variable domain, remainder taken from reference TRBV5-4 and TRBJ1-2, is ETGVTQSPTHLIKTRGQQVTLRCSSQSGHNTVSWYQQALGQGPQFIFQYYREEENGRGNFPPRFSGLQFPNYSSELNVNALELDDSALYLCASSSQRLRGGGYTFGSGTRLTVV.

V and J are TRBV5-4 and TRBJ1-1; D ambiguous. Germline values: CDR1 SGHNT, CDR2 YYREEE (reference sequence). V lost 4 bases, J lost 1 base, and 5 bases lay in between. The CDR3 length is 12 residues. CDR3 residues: CASSPGNTEAFF. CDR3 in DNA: TGTGCCAGCAGCCCTGGGAACACTGAAGCTTTCTTT.

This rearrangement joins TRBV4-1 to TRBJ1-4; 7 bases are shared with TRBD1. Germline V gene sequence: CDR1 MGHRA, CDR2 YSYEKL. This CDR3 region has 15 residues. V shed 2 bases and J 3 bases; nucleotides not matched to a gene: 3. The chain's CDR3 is CASSQSGGSNEKLFF. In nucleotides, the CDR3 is TGCGCCAGCAGCCAATCAGGGGGTTCTAATGAAAAACTGTTTTTT.

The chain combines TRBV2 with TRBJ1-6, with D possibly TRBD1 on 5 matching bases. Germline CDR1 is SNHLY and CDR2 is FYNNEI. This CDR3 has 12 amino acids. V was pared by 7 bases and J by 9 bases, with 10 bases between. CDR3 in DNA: TGTGCCAGCACGGGGGAAAGTTCACCCCTCCACTTT. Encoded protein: CASTGESSPLHF.

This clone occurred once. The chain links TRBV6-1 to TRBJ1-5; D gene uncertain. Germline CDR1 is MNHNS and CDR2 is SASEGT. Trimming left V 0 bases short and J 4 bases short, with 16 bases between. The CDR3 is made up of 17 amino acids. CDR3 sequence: CASSEASVSQRNQPQHF. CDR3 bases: TGTGCCAGCAGTGAAGCTAGCGTATCCCAGAGGAATCAGCCCCAGCATTTT.

CDR3 DNA sequence: TGTGCCAGCAGGCCTATTTCGAGGACAGGGGAGTACGAGCAGTACTTC. Protein product: CASRPISRTGEYEQYF. The chain links TRBV27 to TRBJ2-7; 9 bases match TRBD1. The CDR3 spans 16 residues. CDR1 is MNHEY and CDR2 is SMNVEV in the germline V gene (reference sequence). Trimming took 6 bases from V and 4 from J; bases not matched to a gene: 13.

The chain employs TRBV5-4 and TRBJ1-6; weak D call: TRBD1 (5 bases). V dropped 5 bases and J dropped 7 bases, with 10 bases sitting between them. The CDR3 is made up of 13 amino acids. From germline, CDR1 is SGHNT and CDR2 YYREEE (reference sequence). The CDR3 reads CASRGDRNSPLHF. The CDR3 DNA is TGTGCCAGCAGAGGTGACAGAAATTCACCCCTCCACTTT.

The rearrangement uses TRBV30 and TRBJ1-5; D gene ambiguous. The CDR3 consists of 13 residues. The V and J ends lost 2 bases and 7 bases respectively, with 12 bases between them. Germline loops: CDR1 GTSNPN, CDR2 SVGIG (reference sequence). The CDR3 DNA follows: TGTGCCTGGAGTACTGGGTTTGACCAGCCCCAGCATTTT. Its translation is CAWSTGFDQPQHF.

CDR3 in amino acids: CASSLLGGDNEQFF. The CDR3 DNA reads as TGTGCCAGCAGCCTGCTAGGCGGAGACAATGAGCAGTTCTTC. The rearrangement links TRBV4-2 to TRBJ2-1; D call uncertain. V was clipped by 4 bases and J by 5 bases, with 12 bases between them. Germline loops: CDR1 LGHNA, CDR2 YNFKEQ. The CDR3 extends over 14 amino acids.

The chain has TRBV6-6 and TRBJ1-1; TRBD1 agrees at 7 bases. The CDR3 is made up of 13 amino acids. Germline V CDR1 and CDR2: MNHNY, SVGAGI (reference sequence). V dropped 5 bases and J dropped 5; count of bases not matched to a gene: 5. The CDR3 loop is CASSTPTGTEAFF. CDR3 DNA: TGTGCCAGCAGTACCCCGACAGGGACTGAAGCTTTCTTT.

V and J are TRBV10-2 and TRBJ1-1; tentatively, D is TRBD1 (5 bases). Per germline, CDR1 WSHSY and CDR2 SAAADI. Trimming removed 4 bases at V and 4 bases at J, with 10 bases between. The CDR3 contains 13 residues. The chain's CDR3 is CASSVRVGTEAFF. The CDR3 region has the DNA TGCGCCAGCAGTGTCAGGGTGGGCACTGAAGCTTTCTTT.

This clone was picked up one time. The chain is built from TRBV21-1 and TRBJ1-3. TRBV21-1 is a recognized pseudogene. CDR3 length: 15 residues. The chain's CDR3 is CASSKARVPGNTIYF. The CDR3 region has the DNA TGTGCCAGCAGCAAAGCGAGGGTACCCGGAAACACCATATATTTT.

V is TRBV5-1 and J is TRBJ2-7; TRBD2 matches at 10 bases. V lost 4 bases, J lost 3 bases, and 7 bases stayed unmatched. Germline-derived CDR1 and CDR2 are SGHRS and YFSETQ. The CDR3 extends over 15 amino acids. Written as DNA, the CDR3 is TGCGCCAGCAGCCCACTAGCGGGGTCCTTCTACGAGCAGTACTTC. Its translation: CASSPLAGSFYEQYF.

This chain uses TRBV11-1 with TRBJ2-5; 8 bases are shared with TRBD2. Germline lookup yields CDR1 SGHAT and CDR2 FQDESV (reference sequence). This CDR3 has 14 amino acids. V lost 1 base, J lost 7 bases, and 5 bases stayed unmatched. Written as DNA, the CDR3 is TGTGCCAGCAGCTTAGTATTGGCGGGGGGGACCCAGTACTTC. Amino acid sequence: CASSLVLAGGTQYF.

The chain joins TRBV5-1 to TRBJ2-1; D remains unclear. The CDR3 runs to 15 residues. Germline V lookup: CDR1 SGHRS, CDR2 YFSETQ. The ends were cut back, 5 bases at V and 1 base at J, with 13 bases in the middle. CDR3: CASSAERTSYNEQFF. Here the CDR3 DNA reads TGCGCCAGCAGTGCGGAGCGTACATCCTACAATGAGCAGTTCTTC.

The CDR3 reads CASRRGCSNQPQHF. CDR3 DNA: TGTGCCAGCCGTCGGGGTTGTAGCAATCAGCCCCAGCATTTT. The genes are TRBV21-1 and TRBJ1-5. TRBV21-1 is given as a pseudogene. CDR3 length: 14 residues.

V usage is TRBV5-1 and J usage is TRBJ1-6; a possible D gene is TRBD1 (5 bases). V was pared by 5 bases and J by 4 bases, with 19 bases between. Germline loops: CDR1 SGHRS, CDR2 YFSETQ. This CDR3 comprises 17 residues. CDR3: CASRDGTPEIYNSPLHF. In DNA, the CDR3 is TGCGCCAGCAGAGACGGGACTCCCGAAATTTATAATTCACCCCTCCACTTT. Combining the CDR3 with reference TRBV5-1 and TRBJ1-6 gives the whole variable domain KAGVTQTPRYLIKTRGQQVTLSCSPISGHRSVSWYQQTPGQGLQFLFEYFSETQRNKGNFPGRFSGRQFSNSRSEMNVSTLELGDSALYLCASRDGTPEIYNSPLHFGNGTRLTVT.